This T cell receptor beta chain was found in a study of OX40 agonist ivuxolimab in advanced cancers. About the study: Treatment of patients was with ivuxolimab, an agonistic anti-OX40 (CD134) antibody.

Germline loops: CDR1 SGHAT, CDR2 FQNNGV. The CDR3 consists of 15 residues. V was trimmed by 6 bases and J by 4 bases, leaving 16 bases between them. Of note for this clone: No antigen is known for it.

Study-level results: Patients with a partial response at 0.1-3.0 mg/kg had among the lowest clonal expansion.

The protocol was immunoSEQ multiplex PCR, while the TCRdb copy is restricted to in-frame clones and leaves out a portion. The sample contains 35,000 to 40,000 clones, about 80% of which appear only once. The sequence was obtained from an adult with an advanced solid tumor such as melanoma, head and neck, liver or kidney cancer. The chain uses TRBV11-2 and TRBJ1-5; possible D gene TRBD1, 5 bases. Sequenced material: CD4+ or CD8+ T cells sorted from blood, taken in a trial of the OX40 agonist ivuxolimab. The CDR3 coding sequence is TGTGCCAGCAGTCGGAACCGGGGGGGGAATCAGCCCCAGCATTTT. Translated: CASSRNRGGNQPQHF.